The 31 T cell receptor beta chains listed next were all sequenced from one sample in a study of cytomegalovirus exposure and HLA in healthy donors. The method was immunoSEQ multiplex PCR; TCRdb's version includes in-frame clones alone and lacks a portion of them. In the table there are some 230,000 clones, over 80% of which are singletons. The sample taken for sequencing was PBMCs. The receptors were gathered from a woman between 18 and 30 years old in good health and CMV-seronegative.

The chain couples TRBV28 to TRBJ2-1, with 13 bases lining up with TRBD2. The CDR3 is 18 amino acids. Germline CDR1 MDHEN, CDR2 SYDVKM. V trimming: 5 bases; J trimming: 0 bases; junction bases outside the gene matches: 7. Here the CDR3 reads CASSGLAGVGSSYNEQFF. CDR3 nucleotide sequence: TGTGCCAGCAGTGGACTAGCGGGAGTTGGGAGCTCCTACAATGAGCAGTTCTTC.

The rearrangement joins TRBV25-1 to TRBJ1-1; D is ambiguous. This CDR3 comprises 13 residues. The germline CDR1 and CDR2 sequences are MGHDK and SYGVNS. V lost 8 bases and J lost 1, with 11 bases in between. CDR3 DNA: TGTGCCAGCGAGAATCCCGGGAACACTGAAGCTTTCTTT. This translates into CASENPGNTEAFF.

This chain links TRBV11-2 with TRBJ1-4; weak D call: TRBD1 (5 bases). CDR1 SGHAT and CDR2 FQNNGV come from the germline V gene. Trimming left V 0 bases short and J 7 bases short, with 12 bases between. This CDR3 spans 15 amino acids. CDR3 nucleotide sequence: TGTGCCAGCAGCTTAGAAGGCAGGGAGGGTGAAAAACTGTTTTTT. Encoded protein: CASSLEGREGEKLFF.

The J gene is TRBJ1-1, the V gene TRBV9, with a tentative D call TRBD1 (6 bases). Trimming cost V 0 bases and J 10 bases, with 19 bases left between them. The CDR3 has 15 residues. The germline gives CDR1 SGDLS, CDR2 YYNGEE. In DNA form, the CDR3 reads TGTGCCAGCAGCGTAGACCAGGGGCCTGGTGGGATAGCTTTCTTT. It yields the protein CASSVDQGPGGIAFF.

The chain joins TRBV30 to TRBJ1-2; TRBD1 is a possible D gene (6 bases). The CDR3 length is 15 residues. Trimming cost V 3 bases and J 3 bases, with 17 bases left between them. CDR1 and CDR2 from the germline V gene are GTSNPN and SVGIG (reference sequence). The CDR3, as DNA: TGTGCCTGGAGCCTGGGAAGGGGGGGAGACTATGGCTACACCTTC. Its protein is CAWSLGRGGDYGYTF.

This clone was recorded a few times. The chain has TRBV25-1 and TRBJ2-6; D is undetermined. Trimming cost V 5 bases and J 0 bases, with 2 bases left between them. Germline V gives CDR1 MGHDK, CDR2 SYGVNS. CDR3 length: 13 residues. The DNA for the CDR3 is TGTGCCAGCAGTCGCTCTGGGGCCAACGTCCTGACTTTC. Its translation: CASSRSGANVLTF.

V gene TRBV9 combines with J gene TRBJ2-1, with 9 bases aligning to TRBD2. This CDR3 is 17 amino acids long. CDR1 is SGDLS and CDR2 is YYNGEE in the germline V gene. J was trimmed by 7 bases and V by 0 bases; bases with no gene match: 11. The chain's CDR3 is CASSVDPSSGIKNEQFF. DNA for the CDR3: TGTGCCAGCAGCGTAGACCCCTCTAGCGGGATAAAGAATGAGCAGTTCTTC.

The chain is built from TRBV5-1 and TRBJ2-1, with D possibly TRBD2 on 6 matching bases. V gave up 1 base and J gave up 5 bases, with 16 bases separating them. Germline lookup yields CDR1 SGHRS and CDR2 YFSETQ. The length of the CDR3 is 16 residues. CDR3 sequence (DNA): TGCGCCAGCAGCTTGAACCCAGGGAGGTACGACAATGAGCAGTTCTTC. Protein product: CASSLNPGRYDNEQFF.

The V gene is TRBV6-1, the J gene TRBJ1-3; possible D gene TRBD1, 5 bases. The germline V gene has CDR1 MNHNS and CDR2 SASEGT. The V end was cut by 2 bases, the J end by 4 bases, with 9 bases between. The CDR3 has 14 residues. The CDR3 loop is CASSERGSGNTIYF. CDR3 nucleotide sequence: TGTGCCAGCAGTGAACGGGGGTCCGGAAACACCATATATTTT.

The chain combines TRBV5-1 with TRBJ1-2; 8 bases are a match to TRBD1. Germline values: CDR1 SGHRS, CDR2 YFSETQ. The length of the CDR3 is 14 residues. Unmatched junction bases numbered 6, after V lost 2 bases and J lost 6 bases. The CDR3 DNA follows: TGCGCCAGCAGCTTCGGGGAGACAGGGGATGGCTACACCTTC. Protein: CASSFGETGDGYTF.

The chain joins TRBV2 to TRBJ1-2, with a tentative D call TRBD1 (5 bases). Germline assignment: CDR1 SNHLY and CDR2 FYNNEI. This CDR3 region has 10 residues. Trimming left V 7 bases short and J 13 bases short, with 13 bases between. The DNA for the CDR3 is TGTGCCAGCACAGACAGCAGCTGCACCTTC. Translation gives CASTDSSCTF.

The chain couples TRBV2 to TRBJ2-6; 7 bases match TRBD1. Germline V gene lookup returns CDR1 SNHLY and CDR2 FYNNEI. CDR3 length: 17 amino acids. Trimming at V came to 6 bases and at J to 1 base, leaving 9 bases not matched to a gene. The CDR3 coding sequence is TGTGCCAGCAGAAGGGACAGCGCAACGTCTGGGGCCAACGTCCTGACTTTC. Protein product: CASRRDSATSGANVLTF.

The chain recombines TRBV30 with TRBJ2-5; D is undetermined. V dropped 0 bases and J dropped 3 bases, with 8 bases sitting between them. The CDR3 totals 13 residues. Germline CDR1 and CDR2: GTSNPN and SVGIG (reference sequence). The chain's CDR3 is CAWSVRSEETQYF. The CDR3 DNA reads TGTGCCTGGAGTGTACGGAGCGAAGAGACCCAGTACTTC.

This clone was found once. In DNA form, the CDR3 reads TGTGCCAGCAGTATCGACAGCGGGAGGGGAGATACGCAGTATTTT. Amino acids: CASSIDSGRGDTQYF. The rearrangement uses TRBV27 and TRBJ2-3; 10 nucleotides align to TRBD2. Germline-derived CDR1 and CDR2 are MNHEY and SMNVEV (reference sequence). Trimming at V came to 5 bases and at J to 5 bases, leaving 7 bases not matched to a gene. The CDR3 consists of 15 residues.

The CDR3 here is CASSDPGQVGVWETQYF. CDR3 nucleotide sequence: TGTGCCAGCAGTGACCCCGGACAGGTCGGGGTTTGGGAGACCCAGTACTTC. This chain joins TRBV6-1 and TRBJ2-5, with 7 nucleotides matching TRBD1. Germline CDR1 and CDR2: MNHNS and SASEGT. Germline trimming cut 3 bases from V and 5 bases from J; bases unmatched to any gene: 15. The CDR3 covers 17 residues.

The rearrangement joins TRBV5-1 to TRBJ2-1, with 10 bases identical to TRBD2. The V and J ends lost 0 bases and 1 base, in that order; junction bases with no gene match: 10. CDR1 and CDR2 (germline): SGHRS, YFSETQ. The CDR3 runs to 19 residues. CDR3 protein: CASSLVFAEAGGSYNEQFF. The CDR3, as DNA: TGCGCCAGCAGCTTGGTCTTTGCGGAAGCGGGAGGGTCCTACAATGAGCAGTTCTTC. Variable domain in full (rest from reference TRBV5-1 and TRBJ2-1): KAGVTQTPRYLIKTRGQQVTLSCSPISGHRSVSWYQQTPGQGLQFLFEYFSETQRNKGNFPGRFSGRQFSNSRSEMNVSTLELGDSALYLCASSLVFAEAGGSYNEQFFGPGTRLTVL.

This clone is a singleton in its sample. The chain uses TRBV10-1 and TRBJ2-7, with D possibly being TRBD1 (6 bases). Trimming took off 8 bases at V and 3 bases at J, with 20 bases between the two ends. The CDR3 spans 15 residues. Looked up from germline, CDR1 is WNHNN and CDR2 is SYGVQD (reference sequence). Written as DNA, the CDR3 is TGCGCCAGCGCTAGATCTACAGGGTCCCTCTACGAGCAGTACTTC. Translation gives CASARSTGSLYEQYF.

The chain recombines TRBV5-1 with TRBJ1-3; D ambiguous. Germline V gives CDR1 SGHRS, CDR2 YFSETQ. V was clipped by 0 bases and J by 0 bases, with 10 bases between them. This CDR3 is 16 amino acids long. CDR3 sequence (DNA): TGCGCCAGCAGCTTGGACGGAGGGTCCTCTGGAAACACCATATATTTT. Residues: CASSLDGGSSGNTIYF.

This clone has only a few counts. The gene calls are TRBV4-1 and TRBJ1-1, with TRBD1 matching 8 bases. Per the germline V gene, CDR1 is MGHRA and CDR2 is YSYEKL. The CDR3 loop spans 17 amino acids. J lost 0 bases, V lost 4 bases, and 10 bases had no gene match. The CDR3 nucleotides read TGCGCCAGCAGCCCTAACAGGGGGTCCGACATGAACACTGAAGCTTTCTTT. This gives the protein CASSPNRGSDMNTEAFF.

The chain carries TRBV6-6 and TRBJ1-6; 11 bases line up with TRBD1. The CDR3 contains 15 residues. V dropped 6 bases and J dropped 6; count of bases not matched to a gene: 4. CDR1 and CDR2 from the germline V gene are MNHNY and SVGAGI (reference sequence). CDR3: CASRTGTGGNSPLHF. The CDR3 bases are TGTGCCAGCAGGACCGGGACAGGGGGTAATTCACCCCTCCACTTT.

The chain recombines TRBV7-6 with TRBJ2-3; TRBD2 matches 9 bases. This CDR3 has 17 residues. Germline V gene data show CDR1 as SGHVS and CDR2 as FNYEAQ. V shed 4 bases, J shed 2 bases, and the junction held 10 bases outside the gene matches. The CDR3 loop reads CASSSPLAGGNTDTQYF. DNA for the CDR3: TGTGCCAGCAGCTCCCCCCTGGCGGGAGGGAACACAGATACGCAGTATTTT.

This clone was observed once. The chain recombines TRBV30 with TRBJ2-1, with 10 bases identical to TRBD2. V lost 1 base and J lost 6; bases outside the gene matches: 12. The CDR3 is made up of 17 amino acids. CDR1 is GTSNPN and CDR2 is SVGIG in the germline V gene (reference sequence). CDR3 loop: CAWSGLLAGGTPNEQFF. CDR3 sequence (DNA): TGTGCCTGGAGTGGTCTTTTAGCGGGAGGTACCCCCAATGAGCAGTTCTTC.

J is TRBJ2-2 and V is TRBV5-1; D is possibly TRBD2 (6 bases). The CDR3 loop spans 16 amino acids. Between the trimmed V and J ends, which lost 5 bases and 1 base, there was a span of 15 bases. Germline-derived CDR1 and CDR2 are SGHRS and YFSETQ. The CDR3: CASSRTGTLNTGELFF. The CDR3 DNA reads TGCGCCAGCAGTCGAACCGGGACTCTGAACACCGGGGAGCTGTTTTTT.

This rearrangement joins TRBV29-1 to TRBJ2-7; TRBD1 is a possible D gene (6 bases). V gave up 0 bases and J gave up 7 bases, with 16 bases separating them. The CDR3 contains 14 residues. CDR1 is SQVTM, CDR2 ANQGSEA, per germline. CDR3 bases: TGCAGCGTTGAAGATCAAACAGGGATAGGGGAGCAGTACTTC. Its translation is CSVEDQTGIGEQYF.

The chain uses TRBV29-1 and TRBJ2-3; 7 nucleotides line up with TRBD1. CDR1 and CDR2 (germline): SQVTM, ANQGSEA. V lost 6 bases and J lost 4; bases outside the gene matches: 10. CDR3 length equals 14 residues. Here the CDR3 DNA reads TGCAGCGTGGACGACAGGGTGGGGTCAGATACGCAGTATTTT. This translates into CSVDDRVGSDTQYF.

This chain uses TRBV4-1 with TRBJ1-3, with D unresolved. This CDR3 contains 17 residues. V lost 4 bases and J lost 0, with 16 bases in between. Germline lookup yields CDR1 MGHRA and CDR2 YSYEKL. The CDR3: CASSRLSTAGSGNTIYF. The CDR3 DNA reads as TGCGCCAGCAGCCGGCTCTCTACAGCCGGCTCTGGAAACACCATATATTTT.

This clone was recorded a few times. The chain employs TRBV10-3 and TRBJ1-2, with D possibly being TRBD1 (5 bases). The CDR3 has 15 residues. Germline V gene lookup returns CDR1 ENHRY and CDR2 SYGVKD. V was shortened by 0 bases and J by 6 bases, with 14 bases between the two germline ends. CDR3 coding DNA: TGTGCCATCAGTGAGTCACGGGGGACGGGCGATGGCTACACCTTC. Its translation is CAISESRGTGDGYTF.

The genes are TRBV7-3 and TRBJ2-1, with 8 bases identical to TRBD2. This CDR3 spans 16 amino acids. J was trimmed by 4 bases and V by 5 bases; bases with no gene match: 10. Germline CDR1 SGHTA, CDR2 FQGTGA. CDR3 nucleotide sequence: TGTGCCAGCAGCCCCCAGGGAGCGGGGGTTTACAATGAGCAGTTCTTC. The encoded protein is CASSPQGAGVYNEQFF.

The chain links TRBV27 to TRBJ2-7, with 9 bases identical to TRBD1. CDR1 and CDR2 from the germline V gene are MNHEY and SMNVEV (reference sequence). There are 15 residues in the CDR3. Germline trimming cut 3 bases from V and 1 base from J; bases unmatched to any gene: 4. The CDR3 reads CASSFGQGSSYEQYF. CDR3 DNA: TGTGCCAGCAGTTTCGGACAGGGGTCATCCTACGAGCAGTACTTC.

The rearrangement uses TRBV6-1 and TRBJ2-2, with a possible D match to TRBD1 (5 bases). Germline CDR1 reads MNHNS; CDR2 reads SASEGT. This CDR3 spans 14 amino acids. V lost 6 bases and J 6 bases, leaving 14 bases between the germline ends. The CDR3 region is CASSPSGRAGELFF. In DNA form, the CDR3 reads TGTGCCAGCAGCCCCTCGGGCAGGGCCGGGGAGCTGTTTTTT.

The J gene is TRBJ1-2, the V gene TRBV27, with 9 positions matching TRBD1. Germline trimming cut 6 bases from V and 0 bases from J; bases unmatched to any gene: 17. This CDR3 spans 19 amino acids. CDR1 is MNHEY, CDR2 SMNVEV, per germline (reference sequence). CDR3 in DNA: TGTGCCAGCAGCCACAAATCGCGGGACAGGGTCGCGTCTAACTATGGCTACACCTTC. Protein: CASSHKSRDRVASNYGYTF.